These 19 T cell receptor beta chains were all obtained from the same sample, sequenced in a study of preoperative IRX-2 immunotherapy in early breast cancer. The treatment was: preoperative locoregional IRX-2 cytokine immunotherapy. Repertoires were generated with immunoSEQ multiplex PCR, while TCRdb's copy carries only in-frame clones and drops some. The sample lists tens of thousands of clones; just under 90% were seen once. This sample comprised tumor tissue, obtained after IRX-2 immunotherapy. Source of these receptors: a human donor with breast cancer.

The chain couples TRBV29-1 to TRBJ2-6, with a tentative D call TRBD1 (6 bases). The CDR3 covers 17 residues. V was cut by 4 bases and J by 2 bases, with 18 bases left in between. In germline, CDR1 is SQVTM, CDR2 ANQGSEA. The CDR3 region is CSVVRLQGRTGANVLTF. In nucleotides, the CDR3 is TGCAGCGTTGTTCGCTTACAGGGAAGAACTGGGGCCAACGTCCTGACTTTC.

V is TRBV6-8 and J is TRBJ1-1; D is unclear. The length of the CDR3 is 14 residues. CDR1 is MNHGY and CDR2 is SAAAGT in the germline V gene. V lost 10 bases, J lost 5 bases, and 20 bases lay in between. The CDR3 sequence is CAIRVVSSRTEAFF. The CDR3 DNA reads as TGTGCCATCCGGGTGGTTTCAAGTAGGACTGAAGCTTTCTTT.

J is TRBJ1-5 and V is TRBV30; no reliable D call. CDR3 length: 13 residues. Germline CDR1 is GTSNPN and CDR2 is SVGIG (reference sequence). Between the trimmed V and J ends, which lost 0 bases and 1 base, there was a span of 4 bases. In DNA, the CDR3 is TGTGCCTGGAGTGTACAGAGCAATCAGCCCCAGCATTTT. Protein sequence: CAWSVQSNQPQHF.

The chain combines TRBV14 with TRBJ1-6; 7 bases fit TRBD1. The CDR3 spans 15 residues. CDR1 and CDR2 from the germline V gene are SGHDN and FVKESK. V shed 4 bases, J shed 6 bases, and the junction held 6 bases outside the gene matches. CDR3 nucleotide sequence: TGTGCCAGCAGCCCTGCGACAGGGCCTAATTCACCCCTCCACTTT. This gives the protein CASSPATGPNSPLHF. Together with reference TRBV14 and TRBJ1-6, the CDR3 gives the full variable domain: EAGVTQFPSHSVIEKGQTVTLRCDPISGHDNLYWYRRVMGKEIKFLLHFVKESKQDESGMPNNRFLAERTGGTYSTLKVQPAELEDSGVYFCASSPATGPNSPLHFGNGTRLTVT.

The chain carries TRBV28 and TRBJ1-3; the D is unclear. Per the germline V gene, CDR1 is MDHEN and CDR2 is SYDVKM. Trimming shortened V by 2 bases and J by 0 bases, and 8 bases separated the two germline ends. The CDR3 runs to 15 residues. The CDR3 region has the DNA TGTGCCAGCAGTTTACGTTTTATCTCTGGAAACACCATATATTTT. It encodes CASSLRFISGNTIYF.

The chain couples TRBV18 to TRBJ1-2; D possibly corresponds to TRBD1 (5 bases). The CDR3 has 13 residues. The V end was cut by 6 bases, the J end by 8 bases, with 16 bases between. Germline CDR1 is KGHSH and CDR2 is LQKENI. This chain's CDR3 is CASSNGQGGGYTF. The CDR3 DNA is TGTGCCAGCTCCAATGGGCAGGGAGGCGGCTACACCTTC.

This chain connects TRBV12-2 to TRBJ1-5. TRBV12-2 is a documented pseudogene. CDR3 length: 14 residues. The chain's CDR3 is CAGHLLDSNQPQHF. The CDR3 DNA is TGTGCCGGGCACCTACTTGATAGCAATCAGCCCCAGCATTTT.

The chain carries TRBV7-6 and TRBJ2-5; D is tentatively TRBD1 or TRBD2 (5 bases each). Trimming removed 3 bases at V and 4 bases at J, with 15 bases between. In germline, CDR1 is SGHVS, CDR2 FNYEAQ. The CDR3 totals 15 residues. DNA for the CDR3: TGTGCCAGCAGCTTGTTTGGTGGGGGTCGAGAGACCCAGTACTTC. Translated, it gives CASSLFGGGRETQYF.

The chain recombines TRBV6-8 with TRBJ1-6; 10 positions match TRBD1. Germline V gene lookup returns CDR1 MNHGY and CDR2 SAAAGT. There are 15 residues in the CDR3. J gave up 8 bases and V 4 bases, and 5 bases lay outside the gene matches. Here the CDR3 reads CASSSRDRGYSPLHF. CDR3 nucleotide sequence: TGTGCCAGCAGTTCCCGGGACAGGGGTTATTCACCCCTCCACTTT.

This chain connects TRBV6-8 to TRBJ2-7; 8 bases match TRBD2. This CDR3 is built from 13 residues. V lost 6 bases, J lost 9 bases, and 10 bases stayed unmatched. Per the germline V gene, CDR1 is MNHGY and CDR2 is SAAAGT. This chain's CDR3 is CASRGREDRGQYV. The CDR3, as DNA: TGTGCCAGCAGAGGGCGGGAGGATAGGGGGCAGTACGTC.

The chain links TRBV11-3 to TRBJ1-4; 8 bases match TRBD1. Germline V gene sequence: CDR1 SGHNT, CDR2 YENEEA. The V gene end was trimmed by 3 bases and the J gene end by 8 bases; junction bases not matched to a gene: 5. This CDR3 comprises 14 residues. This chain's CDR3 is CASSLQAGGEKLFF. CDR3 nucleotide sequence: TGTGCCAGCAGCTTGCAGGCAGGGGGCGAAAAACTGTTTTTT.

The rearrangement joins TRBV6-8 to TRBJ1-4; no definite D call. The V gene's germline CDR1 is MNHGY and CDR2 SAAAGT. CDR3 length equals 16 residues. The ends were cut back, 0 bases at V and 0 bases at J, with 8 bases in the middle. As DNA, the CDR3 is TGTGCCAGCAGTTACTCGGGCAGCTCAACTAATGAAAAACTGTTTTTT. Translation: CASSYSGSSTNEKLFF.

The chain has TRBV11-3 and TRBJ2-7; TRBD1 matches 11 bases. CDR3 size: 17 residues. Germline V gene data show CDR1 as SGHNT and CDR2 as YENEEA. V was clipped by 2 bases and J by 1 base; unmatched bases: 7. CDR3 protein: CASSLISGQGASYEQYV. For the CDR3, the DNA is TGTGCCAGCAGCTTAATTTCCGGACAGGGGGCTTCCTACGAGCAGTACGTC.

The V call is TRBV19, the J call TRBJ1-2; D remains unclear. The CDR3 covers 13 residues. The V and J ends lost 7 bases and 5 bases respectively, with 14 bases between them. CDR1 and CDR2 from the germline V gene are LNHDA and SQIVND (reference sequence). The CDR3 region is CASTGRPTYGYTF. CDR3 coding DNA: TGTGCCAGTACCGGACGGCCGACTTATGGCTACACCTTC. The full variable domain, in which reference TRBV19 and TRBJ1-2 provide the parts outside the CDR3, is DGGITQSPKYLFRKEGQNVTLSCEQNLNHDAMYWYRQDPGQGLRLIYYSQIVNDFQKGDIAEGYSVSREKKESFPLTVTSAQKNPTAFYLCASTGRPTYGYTFGSGTRLTVV.

The chain uses TRBV7-4 and TRBJ1-4; tentatively, D is TRBD1 (6 bases). CDR3 length: 15 amino acids. Trimming pared 2 bases from V and 7 bases from J, leaving 14 bases between. CDR1 is SGHVT and CDR2 is SQSDAQ in the germline V gene. The CDR3 DNA reads TGTGCCAGCAGCTTAAATTGGGGGCCAGGTGAAAAACTGTTTTTT. It encodes CASSLNWGPGEKLFF.

The chain is built from TRBV11-3 and TRBJ2-1, with TRBD2 matching 13 bases. Trimming removed 4 bases from V and 9 bases from J; junction bases left unmatched: 9. From germline, CDR1 is SGHNT and CDR2 YENEEA. The CDR3 spans 16 residues. CDR3 DNA: TGTGCCAGCAGCTCGACAGGACTAGCGGGAGATGGTGAGCAGTTCTTC. It translates to CASSSTGLAGDGEQFF.

The genes are TRBV6-8 and TRBJ1-2; TRBD1 aligns across 9 bases. The trim removed 5 bases at V and 8 bases at J, leaving 12 bases unmatched. CDR1 is MNHGY, CDR2 SAAAGT, per germline. The CDR3 has 15 amino acids. CDR3 sequence reads: CASSDPGQGMGGYTF. CDR3 nucleotide sequence: TGTGCCAGCAGTGATCCAGGACAGGGGATGGGGGGCTACACCTTC.

Here the CDR3 reads CASSEQADGYTF. For the CDR3, the DNA is TGCGCCAGCAGTGAACAGGCTGACGGCTACACCTTC. The chain joins TRBV10-1 to TRBJ1-2, with a weak D call TRBD1 (5 bases). This CDR3 has 12 amino acids. The germline CDR1 and CDR2 sequences are WNHNN and SYGVQD (reference sequence). Trimming pared 3 bases from V and 8 bases from J, leaving 10 bases between.

J is TRBJ2-7 and V is TRBV6-8, with 8 bases aligning to TRBD2. The CDR3 runs 16 residues. Per germline, CDR1 MNHGY and CDR2 SAAAGT. Trimming removed 2 bases from V and 2 bases from J; junction bases left unmatched: 8. The CDR3 coding sequence is TGTGCCAGCAGTTACGCTCCACTAGCGGTTCCCTACGAGCAGTACTTC. Residues: CASSYAPLAVPYEQYF.